A single sample gave rise to the 20 T cell receptor beta chains below, sequenced in a study of identical twins. Via MiXCR, TCRdb re-called the 5' RACE reads, giving one row per CDR3 protein. This sample has about 660,000 distinct CDR3 sequences, with roughly 8% found just once. The same data also went into a second study, on yellow fever vaccine responses in identical twins.

The sample was PBMCs. Source of these receptors: a woman in her late teens or twenties in good health.

This clonotype was counted a few times. CDR3 loop: CSVYGQGLNTEAFF. The CDR3 nucleotides read TGCAGCGTTTACGGACAGGGACTAAACACTGAAGCTTTCTTT. The chain is built from TRBV29-1 and TRBJ1-1, with 8 nucleotides matching TRBD1. Trimming cost V 5 bases and J 2 bases; bases outside gene matches: 7. Germline-derived CDR1 and CDR2 are SQVTM and ANQGSEA. The CDR3 extends over 14 amino acids.

This clonotype was counted only a few times. The chain has TRBV12-3 or TRBV12-4 and TRBJ1-5; D might be TRBD1 (6 bases). V lost 6 bases and J 5 bases, leaving 17 bases between the germline ends. The CDR3 length is 15 residues. This chain's CDR3 is CASSKGGTWDQPQHF. Written as DNA, the CDR3 is TGTGCCAGCAGCAAAGGGGGTACCTGGGATCAGCCCCAGCATTTT.

In this sample, this clonotype turned up a few times. The chain uses TRBV7-8 and TRBJ1-2, with D maybe TRBD1 (6 bases). V gave up 1 base and J gave up 8 bases, with 17 bases separating them. Germline-derived CDR1 and CDR2 are SGHVS and FQNEAQ. This CDR3 region has 15 residues. As DNA, the CDR3 is TGTGCCAGCAGCTTAGATCCGGGGGCAATGGGCGGCTACACCTTC. It yields the protein CASSLDPGAMGGYTF.

This chain uses TRBV25-1 with TRBJ2-1; D is undetermined. This CDR3 contains 15 residues. V lost 3 bases and J 4 bases, leaving 13 bases between the germline ends. Germline values: CDR1 MGHDK, CDR2 SYGVNS. For the CDR3, the DNA is TGTGCCAGCAGTGAGGGAAGGGCAAGGTACAATGAGCAGTTCTTC. It yields the protein CASSEGRARYNEQFF.

This clonotype was detected a few times. This chain connects TRBV27 to TRBJ2-4; 9 bases are a match to TRBD2. This CDR3 spans 18 amino acids. V was pared by 5 bases and J by 3 bases, with 14 bases of the junction left unmatched. The germline V gene encodes CDR1 MNHEY and CDR2 SMNVEV (reference sequence). CDR3 sequence (DNA): TGTGCCAGCAGTCCCCGACCGGGACTAGCTTTTGGCAAAAACATTCAGTACTTC. As protein: CASSPRPGLAFGKNIQYF.

The V call is TRBV11-2, the J call TRBJ2-1; 8 bases fit TRBD2. The CDR3 sequence is 14 residues long. Germline values: CDR1 SGHAT, CDR2 FQNNGV. V dropped 2 bases and J dropped 5; count of bases not matched to a gene: 2. The CDR3 region is CASSLLLADNEQFF. Here the CDR3 DNA reads TGTGCCAGCAGCTTACTACTAGCGGACAATGAGCAGTTCTTC.

This clonotype was observed many times. The rearrangement uses TRBV28 and TRBJ2-7; 7 bases line up with TRBD2. CDR1 is MDHEN, CDR2 SYDVKM, per germline. The CDR3 sequence is 13 residues long. Trimming took 7 bases from V and 4 from J; bases not matched to a gene: 7. The chain's CDR3 is CASTTAGVYEQYF. The DNA for the CDR3 is TGTGCCAGCACAACGGCGGGGGTATACGAGCAGTACTTC.

The gene calls are TRBV7-9 and TRBJ2-2, with 8 bases aligning to TRBD1. CDR3 length equals 16 residues. Germline CDR1 reads SEHNR; CDR2 reads FQNEAQ (reference sequence). The V segment lost 0 bases and the J segment 6 bases; nucleotides outside the gene matches: 6. CDR3 protein: CASSLARTGLAGELFF. In DNA, the CDR3 is TGTGCCAGCAGCTTAGCCCGGACAGGGCTTGCCGGGGAGCTGTTTTTT.

In its sample, this clonotype was seen many times. This chain joins TRBV7-9 and TRBJ2-7; D is perhaps TRBD1 (5 bases). CDR1 is SEHNR, CDR2 FQNEAQ, per germline (reference sequence). Trimming removed 1 base from V and 5 bases from J, with 12 bases in between. The CDR3 runs to 14 residues. CDR3 protein: CASSLGQGRNEQYF. The CDR3 nucleotides read TGTGCCAGCAGCTTAGGGCAGGGTAGGAACGAGCAGTACTTC.

This clonotype was counted many times. The chain joins TRBV29-1 to TRBJ2-1; D remains ambiguous. Germline lookup yields CDR1 SQVTM and CDR2 ANQGSEA. Trimming removed 7 bases at V and 0 bases at J, with 13 bases between. This CDR3 is built from 14 residues. Here the CDR3 reads CSAQSIRSYNEQFF. The CDR3 coding sequence is TGCAGCGCCCAGAGCATACGCTCCTACAATGAGCAGTTCTTC.

CDR3 protein: CASSLAQGAPHEQYF. CDR3 DNA: TGCGCCAGCAGCTTGGCCCAGGGGGCACCCCACGAGCAGTACTTC. This sequence joins TRBV5-1 and TRBJ2-7; TRBD1 aligns across 8 bases. The CDR3 extends over 15 amino acids. Germline CDR1 is SGHRS and CDR2 is YFSETQ. Trimming cost V 0 bases and J 5 bases; bases outside gene matches: 7.

This clonotype was seen a handful of times. V usage is TRBV5-1 and J usage is TRBJ2-1; 7 nucleotides align to TRBD1. J was trimmed by 3 bases and V by 0 bases; bases with no gene match: 3. This CDR3 contains 15 residues. The germline V gene encodes CDR1 SGHRS and CDR2 YFSETQ. CDR3 coding DNA: TGCGCCAGCAGCTTGGAGGGGGCATTCTACAATGAGCAGTTCTTC. Its translation: CASSLEGAFYNEQFF.

This clonotype was seen more than once but under ten times. The rearrangement joins TRBV20-1 to TRBJ2-3; possible D gene TRBD2, 6 bases. CDR3 size: 15 residues. Germline CDR1 reads DFQATT; CDR2 reads SNEGSKA (reference sequence). The V end was cut by 3 bases, the J end by 2 bases, with 15 bases between. The CDR3 DNA is TGCAGTGCTAGCGATGGGGGGAGGTTCACAGATACGCAGTATTTT. Residues: CSASDGGRFTDTQYF.

V gene TRBV20-1 combines with J gene TRBJ1-1; D not certain. The CDR3 loop spans 14 amino acids. V lost 1 base to trimming and J lost 6 bases, with 15 bases between them. The V gene's germline CDR1 is DFQATT and CDR2 SNEGSKA (reference sequence). CDR3 in DNA: TGCAGTGCTAGAGTGGGTGTGCTGTACGCTGAAGCTTTCTTT. Protein: CSARVGVLYAEAFF.

A few counts support this clonotype. The genes are TRBV4-3 and TRBJ2-2; possibly TRBD2 for D (5 bases). V was cut by 8 bases and J by 6 bases, with 16 bases left in between. Per the germline V gene, CDR1 is LGHNA and CDR2 is YSLEER. This CDR3 spans 14 amino acids. The CDR3 loop is CASGLVERSGELFF. In nucleotides, the CDR3 is TGCGCCAGCGGTCTCGTTGAGCGGTCCGGGGAGCTGTTTTTT.

In this sample, this clonotype turned up many times. The chain combines TRBV7-9 with TRBJ2-5, with 11 bases fitting TRBD2. The CDR3 totals 15 residues. Germline assignment: CDR1 SEHNR and CDR2 FQNEAQ (reference sequence). V was pared by 5 bases and J by 4 bases, with 6 bases of the junction left unmatched. In nucleotides, the CDR3 is TGTGCCAGCAGCATACCGACTAGCGGGATAGAGACCCAGTACTTC. Amino acid sequence: CASSIPTSGIETQYF.

The genes are TRBV7-8 and TRBJ2-7, with no clear D. The V end was cut by 1 base, the J end by 3 bases, with 10 bases between. Germline V lookup: CDR1 SGHVS, CDR2 FQNEAQ. The CDR3 extends over 14 amino acids. The CDR3 DNA is TGTGCCAGCAGCTTAGATCTGGACCACTACGAGCAGTACTTC. This codes for CASSLDLDHYEQYF.

The chain joins TRBV27 to TRBJ2-5, with D possibly TRBD1 on 8 matching bases. Germline assignment: CDR1 MNHEY and CDR2 SMNVEV (reference sequence). V gave up 6 bases and J gave up 4 bases, with 18 bases separating them. The CDR3 has 15 residues. The CDR3 DNA reads TGTGCCAGCAGGCCCAGAACAGGGGGGGCAGAGACCCAGTACTTC. Translated: CASRPRTGGAETQYF.

The chain uses TRBV5-6 and TRBJ2-1; no firm D call. Germline CDR1 and CDR2: SGHDT and YYEEEE. The V end was cut by 0 bases, the J end by 8 bases, with 6 bases between. The CDR3 sequence is 12 residues long. The CDR3 loop is CASSLVAHEQFF. The CDR3 DNA sequence: TGTGCCAGCAGCTTGGTGGCCCATGAGCAGTTCTTC.

The CDR3 spells CSAVLAGHNEQFF. The CDR3 nucleotides are TGCAGTGCTGTACTAGCGGGACACAATGAGCAGTTCTTC. The V call is TRBV20-1, the J call TRBJ2-1; 10 bases match TRBD2. Germline assignment: CDR1 DFQATT and CDR2 SNEGSKA (reference sequence). V lost 5 bases to trimming and J lost 5 bases; unmatched junction nucleotides: 3. This CDR3 has 13 residues.